This T cell receptor (beta chain) was sequenced for a study of cytomegalovirus exposure and HLA in healthy donors. The study's findings and limits: An analysis done earlier found most TCR beta V segments productive about 87% or about 30% of the time. For TCR beta chains, V- and J-gene trimming was later linked to a missense DCLRE1C variant. The number of N-insertions in an Asian-associated ancestry cluster was reportedly below the roughly 670-donor mean in a later analysis.

This PCR relied on a set of 60 Vbeta primers and 13 Jbeta primers. Produced via immunoSEQ multiplex PCR; TCRdb's table is partial and in-frame only. The sample lists 75,000 to 100,000 clones; about 83% were seen once. On this clone: The antigen is unknown.

CDR3 length equals 15 residues. Germline loops: CDR1 SGHVS, CDR2 FQNEAQ. The V and J ends lost 1 base and 7 bases respectively, with 16 bases between them. The chain recombines TRBV7-8 with TRBJ2-5; D remains unclear. This sequence was found in a man aged 55 to 70 in good health and CMV-seropositive. Sequenced sample: PBMCs. The DNA of the CDR3 is TGTGCCAGCAGCTTAGGGTCGACGACGCGCGGGACCCAGTACTTC. Encoded protein: CASSLGSTTRGTQYF.